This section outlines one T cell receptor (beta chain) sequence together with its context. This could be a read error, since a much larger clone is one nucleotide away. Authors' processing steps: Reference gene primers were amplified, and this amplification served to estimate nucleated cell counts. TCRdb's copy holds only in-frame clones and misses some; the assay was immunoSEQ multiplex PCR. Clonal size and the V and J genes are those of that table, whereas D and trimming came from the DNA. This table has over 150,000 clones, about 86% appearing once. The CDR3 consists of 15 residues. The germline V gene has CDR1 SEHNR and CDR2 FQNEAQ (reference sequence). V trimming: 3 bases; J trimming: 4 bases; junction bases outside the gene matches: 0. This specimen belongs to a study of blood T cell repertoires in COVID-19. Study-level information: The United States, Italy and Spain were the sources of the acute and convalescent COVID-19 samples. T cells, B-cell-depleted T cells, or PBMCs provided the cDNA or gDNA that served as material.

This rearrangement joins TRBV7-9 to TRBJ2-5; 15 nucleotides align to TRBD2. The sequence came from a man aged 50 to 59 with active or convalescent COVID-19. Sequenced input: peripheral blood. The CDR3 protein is CASSLGLAGGETQYF. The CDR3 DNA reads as TGTGCCAGCAGCTTGGGACTAGCGGGAGGAGAGACCCAGTACTTC. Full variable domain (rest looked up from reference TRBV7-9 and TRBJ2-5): DTGVSQNPRHKITKRGQNVTFRCDPISEHNRLYWYRQTLGQGPEFLTYFQNEAQLEKSRLLSDRFSAERPKGSFSTLEIQRTEQGDSAMYLCASSLGLAGGETQYFGPGTRLLVL.